This is a list of T cell receptor beta chains from one sample in a study of T-cell memory formation after mild COVID-19. TCRdb analysed the 5' RACE reads with MiXCR anew, one entry per CDR3 protein. The table includes a few hundred thousand distinct CDR3 sequences, less than 25% detected once. Sequencing was carried out using PBMCs or a T cell subset sorted from them (not recorded which). All receptors come from an adult woman who had mild COVID-19 (a few samples of this study predate the infection). Cell type and time point are not known. The CDR3 runs from the conserved cysteine through the conserved F or W. Fields, in order: V gene, clone size, D gene, J gene, CDR3 protein, CDR3 DNA. The D gene is left open where the match is weak. The size entry is marked missing in some rows and otherwise reads once, few, many or a size class.

TRBV6-2/TRBV6-3,.,.,TRBJ2-7,CASSLDAAANEQYF,TGTGCCAGCAGCCTGGACGCCGCCGCGAACGAGCAGTACTTC
TRBV18,few,.,TRBJ2-7,CASSPHRTYEQYF,TGTGCCAGCTCACCACACAGGACCTACGAGCAGTACTTC
TRBV6-6,few,.,TRBJ2-7,CASSLGTFSSYEQYF,TGTGCCAGCAGCTTAGGGACTTTTAGCTCCTACGAGCAGTACTTC
TRBV20-1,few,.,TRBJ1-1,CSAIATPNTEAFF,TGCAGTGCTATTGCGACACCAAACACTGAAGCTTTCTTT
TRBV20-1,.,TRBD2,TRBJ2-3,CSAPNLAGSDWTDTQYF,TGCAGTGCACCGAATTTAGCGGGAAGCGATTGGACAGATACGCAGTATTTT
TRBV6-1,.,.,TRBJ1-1,CASSEEGIMVAGRTEAFF,TGTGCCAGCAGTGAAGAGGGAATAATGGTGGCTGGGCGCACTGAAGCTTTCTTT
TRBV28,.,.,TRBJ2-5,CASSFAVRGGGETQYF,TGTGCCAGCAGTTTTGCGGTCAGGGGTGGTGGGGAGACCCAGTACTTC
TRBV29-1,.,.,TRBJ2-1,CTSAGAGNEQFF,TGCACCAGCGCAGGGGCCGGCAATGAGCAGTTCTTC
TRBV9,.,.,TRBJ1-3,CASSDSGSTSGNTIYF,TGTGCCAGCAGTGATTCGGGATCCACCAGTGGAAACACCATATATTTT
TRBV7-9,few,TRBD1,TRBJ2-5,CASSPLGDRVQETQYF,TGTGCCAGCAGCCCACTAGGGGACAGGGTCCAAGAGACCCAGTACTTC
TRBV2,many,TRBD1,TRBJ2-7,CASREQGGPYEQYF,TGTGCCAGCAGAGAACAGGGGGGCCCCTACGAGCAGTACTTC
TRBV6-6,.,TRBD2,TRBJ2-1,CASNLRLAGGVNEQFF,TGTGCCAGCAATCTACGACTAGCGGGAGGAGTCAATGAGCAGTTCTTC
TRBV7-3,few,.,TRBJ2-1,CASRSTASSYNEQFF,TGTGCCAGCAGATCGACAGCTAGCTCCTACAATGAGCAGTTCTTC
TRBV5-8,.,TRBD1,TRBJ2-7,CASSLAGQGSYEQYF,TGTGCCAGCAGCTTGGCGGGACAGGGCTCGTACGAGCAGTACTTC